The 31 T cell receptor beta chains below were found in one sample sequenced in a study of blood T cell repertoires in COVID-19. TCRdb's copy holds only in-frame clones and misses some; the assay was immunoSEQ multiplex PCR. Of fewer than 85,000 clones in the sample, around 77% are singletons; the top ten hold approximately 2.3%. What was sequenced was peripheral blood. These receptors were collected from a man aged 65 to 79 with COVID-19, enrolled during active disease.

This clone was observed once. The chain carries TRBV18 and TRBJ1-1; TRBD1 might be the D (5 bases). Germline CDR1 and CDR2: KGHSH and LQKENI. The germline V and J ends were trimmed by 5 bases and 2 bases, with 9 bases remaining between them. The CDR3 runs to 13 residues. The CDR3 reads CASSGAFNTEAFF. The CDR3 DNA reads TGTGCCAGCTCAGGGGCTTTCAACACTGAAGCTTTCTTT.

The V and J genes are TRBV11-2 and TRBJ2-7, with TRBD2 matching over 10 bases. The CDR3 runs to 15 residues. The V and J ends lost 4 bases and 6 bases, in that order; junction bases with no gene match: 9. Per germline, CDR1 SGHAT and CDR2 FQNNGV. The CDR3 sequence: CASSSSGSRIAEQYF. The CDR3 DNA sequence: TGTGCCAGCAGCTCTAGCGGGAGTCGTATCGCCGAGCAGTACTTC.

This clone showed up just once. The chain uses TRBV28 and TRBJ2-1; perhaps TRBD2 as D (6 bases). Trimming took off 2 bases at V and 5 bases at J, with 13 bases between the two ends. The CDR3 runs 15 residues. The germline CDR1 and CDR2 sequences are MDHEN and SYDVKM. The CDR3: CASSLPSALNNEQFF. The CDR3 nucleotides are TGTGCCAGCAGTTTACCTAGCGCACTTAACAATGAGCAGTTCTTC.

This chain uses TRBV2 with TRBJ2-1, with 12 bases fitting TRBD1. The trim removed 7 bases at V and 6 bases at J, leaving 7 bases unmatched. Germline V lookup: CDR1 SNHLY, CDR2 FYNNEI. The CDR3 contains 15 residues. This CDR3 reads CASTNGTGGFNEQFF. The CDR3 DNA follows: TGTGCCAGCACCAACGGGACAGGGGGCTTCAATGAGCAGTTCTTC.

The chain recombines TRBV5-1 with TRBJ2-3; 14 nucleotides line up with TRBD2. J lost 5 bases, V lost 4 bases, and 6 bases had no gene match. This CDR3 comprises 16 residues. Per the germline V gene, CDR1 is SGHRS and CDR2 is YFSETQ. CDR3 DNA sequence: TGCGCCAGCAGCCAGGGACTAGCGGGAGCAGGAGATACGCAGTATTTT. Amino acid sequence: CASSQGLAGAGDTQYF.

V gene TRBV7-8 combines with J gene TRBJ2-2, with 9 bases aligning to TRBD2. Trimming removed 1 base from V and 5 bases from J; junction bases left unmatched: 11. The CDR3 is 18 amino acids. Germline CDR1 SGHVS, CDR2 FQNEAQ. In nucleotides, the CDR3 is TGTGCCAGCAGCTTAGTGTCTTTTAGCGGGAGTGGTACCGGGGAGCTGTTTTTT. Its protein is CASSLVSFSGSGTGELFF.

The gene calls are TRBV7-9 and TRBJ2-1; 7 positions agree with TRBD2. Germline V gene sequence: CDR1 SEHNR, CDR2 FQNEAQ (reference sequence). J gave up 0 bases and V 11 bases, and 10 bases lay outside the gene matches. The CDR3 has 15 amino acids. The CDR3 nucleotides read TGTGCCGGGAGGGCTTCCGGGAGCTCCTACAATGAGCAGTTCTTC. This translates into CAGRASGSSYNEQFF.

V gene TRBV19 combines with J gene TRBJ2-7; TRBD1 agrees at 10 bases. This CDR3 has 13 amino acids. V shed 3 bases and J 6 bases; nucleotides not matched to a gene: 2. Looked up from germline, CDR1 is LNHDA and CDR2 is SQIVND (reference sequence). In DNA, the CDR3 is TGTGCCAGTAGTATCGGGACAGGGGCCGAGCAGTACTTC. Translated: CASSIGTGAEQYF.

The J gene is TRBJ2-7, the V gene TRBV6-5; 11 bases are a match to TRBD2. The CDR3 length is 16 residues. Germline V lookup: CDR1 MNHEY, CDR2 SVGAGI. After removal of 4 bases from V and 2 bases from J, the junction contained 7 bases not matched to a gene. The CDR3 DNA reads as TGTGCCAGCAGTTCCCGACTAGCGGGAAGACCCTACGAGCAGTACTTC. It yields the protein CASSSRLAGRPYEQYF.

The chain links TRBV28 to TRBJ2-7; the match to TRBD2 covers 9 bases. Germline CDR1 and CDR2: MDHEN and SYDVKM. V shed 4 bases, J shed 4 bases, and the junction held 8 bases outside the gene matches. The CDR3 spans 15 residues. Here the CDR3 DNA reads TGTGCCAGCAGTTCGGCTAGCGGGATTAAGTACGAGCAGTACTTC. As protein: CASSSASGIKYEQYF. Full variable domain (outside the CDR3, taken from reference TRBV28 and TRBJ2-7): DVKVTQSSRYLVKRTGEKVFLECVQDMDHENMFWYRQDPGLGLRLIYFSYDVKMKEKGDIPEGYSVSREKKERFSLILESASTNQTSMYLCASSSASGIKYEQYFGPGTRLTVT.

The chain is built from TRBV6-1 and TRBJ2-3; TRBD2 aligns across 7 bases. Looked up from germline, CDR1 is MNHNS and CDR2 is SASEGT. V gave up 1 base and J gave up 4 bases; unmatched junction bases: 5. The CDR3 covers 15 residues. DNA for the CDR3: TGTGCCAGCAGTGAAGTGACGGGAGGACCAGATACGCAGTATTTT. Translation gives CASSEVTGGPDTQYF.

The rearrangement uses TRBV7-2 and TRBJ2-3; possible D gene TRBD1, 5 bases. Germline V CDR1 and CDR2: SGHTA, FQGNSA. The V end was cut by 2 bases, the J end by 0 bases, with 18 bases between. The CDR3 consists of 18 residues. CDR3 DNA: TGTGCCAGCAGCTTAATGGGGCGTCTTTCGACTAGCACAGATACGCAGTATTTT. As protein: CASSLMGRLSTSTDTQYF.

This clone was seen just once. The rearrangement links TRBV6-5 to TRBJ1-2, with 8 bases that match TRBD1. The germline CDR1 and CDR2 sequences are MNHEY and SVGAGI. This CDR3 is 13 amino acids long. V was pared by 6 bases and J by 4 bases, with 4 bases of the junction left unmatched. CDR3 sequence: CASRAGTGYGYTF. In DNA, the CDR3 is TGTGCCAGCAGAGCCGGGACAGGCTATGGCTACACCTTC.

A single count supports this clone. The chain combines TRBV19 with TRBJ2-7, with TRBD2 matching 13 bases. After removal of 11 bases from V and 7 bases from J, the junction contained 17 bases not matched to a gene. CDR1 is LNHDA and CDR2 is SQIVND in the germline V gene (reference sequence). This CDR3 spans 16 amino acids. The CDR3 DNA follows: TGTGCCGGCGGCAATCTTACTAGCGGGAGGGCGAGGGAGCAGTACTTC. Protein sequence: CAGGNLTSGRAREQYF. Looking up the rest from reference TRBV19 and TRBJ2-7 gives the full variable domain: DGGITQSPKYLFRKEGQNVTLSCEQNLNHDAMYWYRQDPGQGLRLIYYSQIVNDFQKGDIAEGYSVSREKKESFPLTVTSAQKNPTAFYLCAGGNLTSGRAREQYFGPGTRLTVT.

This chain links TRBV11-2 with TRBJ2-7, with D possibly TRBD1 on 6 matching bases. The V end was cut by 4 bases, the J end by 4 bases, with 14 bases between. The CDR3 runs 14 residues. Germline V gene data show CDR1 as SGHAT and CDR2 as FQNNGV. DNA for the CDR3: TGTGCCAGCAGCTCAGGACAGTTAGGTTACGAGCAGTACTTC. Translated: CASSSGQLGYEQYF.

This clone was detected only a few times. The CDR3, as DNA: TGTGCCAGCAGCCGGACAGGGGGGAGGGCATACGAGCAGTACTTC. Protein product: CASSRTGGRAYEQYF. The rearrangement uses TRBV5-4 and TRBJ2-7; 10 bases align to TRBD1. From germline, CDR1 is SGHNT and CDR2 YYREEE (reference sequence). CDR3 length: 15 residues. J gave up 4 bases and V 4 bases, and 8 bases lay outside the gene matches.

V is TRBV10-3 and J is TRBJ2-7; 7 positions agree with TRBD2. The V and J ends lost 3 bases and 4 bases, in that order; junction bases with no gene match: 12. CDR1 and CDR2 from the germline V gene are ENHRY and SYGVKD. This CDR3 has 16 residues. CDR3 DNA sequence: TGTGCCATCAGTGACTTCACTAGCGCCTTTAGTTACGAGCAGTACTTC. Translation: CAISDFTSAFSYEQYF.

The V gene is TRBV19, the J gene TRBJ1-5; no reliable D call. Germline V gene data show CDR1 as LNHDA and CDR2 as SQIVND (reference sequence). CDR3 length: 16 residues. The V and J ends lost 3 bases and 6 bases respectively, with 18 bases between them. The chain's CDR3 is CASSILGPTAGQPQHF. The CDR3 coding sequence is TGTGCCAGTAGTATTCTTGGGCCTACAGCCGGTCAGCCCCAGCATTTT.

V gene TRBV6-1 combines with J gene TRBJ1-4; TRBD1 aligns across 7 bases. V lost 3 bases and J lost 4; bases outside the gene matches: 5. The V gene's germline CDR1 is MNHNS and CDR2 SASEGT. This CDR3 has 15 amino acids. The CDR3 DNA reads TGTGCCAGCAGTGAGAGGAGGGGGCGTAATGAAAAACTGTTTTTT. Protein sequence: CASSERRGRNEKLFF.

The rearrangement joins TRBV28 to TRBJ2-7; 10 bases agree with TRBD1. CDR3 length equals 15 residues. CDR1 and CDR2 (germline): MDHEN, SYDVKM. V lost 3 bases, J lost 5 bases, and 7 bases stayed unmatched. The CDR3 sequence is CASSLSDRGSNEQYF. The CDR3 region has the DNA TGTGCCAGCAGTTTGTCGGACAGGGGGTCCAACGAGCAGTACTTC.

The chain combines TRBV5-1 with TRBJ2-3; D not resolved. V lost 4 bases to trimming and J lost 5 bases, with 11 bases between them. Germline CDR1 and CDR2: SGHRS and YFSETQ. This CDR3 has 13 amino acids. This CDR3 is CASSLAARDTQYF. The CDR3 coding sequence is TGCGCCAGCAGCCTTGCGGCCCGAGATACGCAGTATTTT. Complete variable domain (other parts from reference TRBV5-1 and TRBJ2-3): KAGVTQTPRYLIKTRGQQVTLSCSPISGHRSVSWYQQTPGQGLQFLFEYFSETQRNKGNFPGRFSGRQFSNSRSEMNVSTLELGDSALYLCASSLAARDTQYFGPGTRLTVL.

V and J are TRBV9 and TRBJ1-2; D is perhaps TRBD1 (5 bases). The CDR3 contains 17 residues. The V gene's germline CDR1 is SGDLS and CDR2 YYNGEE. Trimming pared 0 bases from V and 1 base from J, leaving 16 bases between. DNA for the CDR3: TGTGCCAGCAGCGTAGTCGCAGGGCCGATGATTAACTATGGCTACACCTTC. Its translation: CASSVVAGPMINYGYTF.

This clone was recorded once. The chain carries TRBV4-2 and TRBJ1-3; unclear D gene. Trimming took 0 bases from V and 3 from J, leaving 9 bases between them. In germline, CDR1 is LGHNA, CDR2 YNFKEQ. The CDR3 has 15 residues. DNA for the CDR3: TGTGCCAGCAGCCAAGATTTTCACGGTGGAAACACCATATATTTT. This sequence encodes CASSQDFHGGNTIYF.

The gene calls are TRBV30 and TRBJ2-7; 10 bases fit TRBD2. Germline lookup yields CDR1 GTSNPN and CDR2 SVGIG (reference sequence). The CDR3 spans 14 residues. V lost 3 bases, J lost 1 base, and 3 bases stayed unmatched. Written as DNA, the CDR3 is TGTGCCTGGAGCAGAGCGGGAGGGTCCTACGAGCAGTACTTC. Its translation: CAWSRAGGSYEQYF.

The chain couples TRBV29-1 to TRBJ2-1, with D possibly matching TRBD1 (6 bases). Germline V gene data show CDR1 as SQVTM and CDR2 as ANQGSEA. The CDR3 totals 11 residues. Trimming took off 6 bases at V and 9 bases at J, with 12 bases between the two ends. DNA for the CDR3: TGCAGCGTGTACACAGGGATTGAGCAGTTCTTC. It encodes CSVYTGIEQFF.

V and J are TRBV25-1 and TRBJ2-7; possible D gene TRBD2, 6 bases. This CDR3 is 14 amino acids long. Germline V CDR1 and CDR2: MGHDK, SYGVNS. The germline V and J ends were trimmed by 6 bases and 4 bases, with 16 bases remaining between them. CDR3 amino acids: CASRAAGNRYEQYF. CDR3 bases: TGTGCCAGCAGAGCCGCGGGAAACCGGTACGAGCAGTACTTC.

The chain is built from TRBV10-3 and TRBJ1-5; possible D gene TRBD1, 5 bases. Per germline, CDR1 ENHRY and CDR2 SYGVKD. The CDR3 totals 16 residues. V was clipped by 2 bases and J by 1 base, with 12 bases between them. The CDR3 DNA is TGTGCCATCAGTGAGACGGGGGACTCCAGCAATCAGCCCCAGCATTTT. Residues: CAISETGDSSNQPQHF.

This chain links TRBV25-1 with TRBJ1-4; the match to TRBD1 covers 10 bases. Trimming at V came to 9 bases and at J to 8 bases, leaving 9 bases not matched to a gene. The CDR3 spans 14 residues. Germline CDR1 is MGHDK and CDR2 is SYGVNS. The CDR3 protein is CASSPGQGREKLFF. For the CDR3, the DNA is TGTGCCAGTTCCCCGGGACAGGGGAGGGAAAAACTGTTTTTT.

This chain links TRBV7-2 with TRBJ1-1; 7 positions match TRBD1. Looked up from germline, CDR1 is SGHTA and CDR2 is FQGNSA. The J segment lost 1 base and the V segment lost 5 bases, leaving 7 bases of the junction unmatched. The CDR3 consists of 15 residues. Written as DNA, the CDR3 is TGTGCCAGCAGCCTAAGACAGGGCACGAACACTGAAGCTTTCTTT. Residues: CASSLRQGTNTEAFF.

J is TRBJ2-7 and V is TRBV5-5; 9 nucleotides agree with TRBD1. V gave up 4 bases and J gave up 2 bases; unmatched junction bases: 10. There are 16 residues in the CDR3. The germline V gene has CDR1 SGHKS and CDR2 YYEKEE (reference sequence). CDR3 DNA sequence: TGTGCCAGCAGCCCCCTAACCGGGACAGGGACCTACGAGCAGTACTTC. Translating it yields CASSPLTGTGTYEQYF.

The V gene is TRBV11-2, the J gene TRBJ2-1; 11 bases line up with TRBD2. The CDR3 sequence is 17 residues long. V was pared by 5 bases and J by 9 bases, with 15 bases of the junction left unmatched. Germline loops: CDR1 SGHAT, CDR2 FQNNGV. CDR3 residues: CASSRPVVAGGRSEQFF. The DNA for the CDR3 is TGTGCCAGCAGCCGTCCCGTAGTAGCGGGAGGGCGGAGTGAGCAGTTCTTC.